Listed below are T cell receptor beta chains from one sample, sequenced in a study of blood T cell repertoires in COVID-19. The protocol was immunoSEQ multiplex PCR, while the TCRdb copy is restricted to in-frame clones and leaves out a portion. The table lists roughly 450,000 clones, less than 95% of them singletons. The sample consisted of PBMCs or T cells enriched from blood (not recorded which). These TCRs come from a man aged 18-30 years who had recovered from COVID-19. CDR3s include the opening cysteine and the closing phenylalanine or tryptophan. The D gene is left open where the match is weak. Not all rows give a size; the values are once, few, many and, for expanded clones, a class.

>TRBV7-9|NA|TRBD2|TRBJ2-2
TGTGCCAGCAGCTTAGGCGGGAGGGCTGTCACCGGGGAGCTGTTTTTT
CASSLGGRAVTGELFF
>TRBV5-1|NA|NA|TRBJ2-5
TGCGCCAGCAGCGGGGGACTCCGGGGCAAAGAGACCCAGTACTTC
CASSGGLRGKETQYF
>TRBV11-2|NA|TRBD1|TRBJ1-2
TGTGCCAGCAGCTTACCACTATCTATTACAGGGGGCCAGTATGGCTACACCTTC
CASSLPLSITGGQYGYTF
>TRBV5-6|NA|TRBD1|TRBJ2-1
TGTGCCAGCAGCTTTGGACAGGGTGGTGGTGAGCAGTTCTTC
CASSFGQGGGEQFF
>TRBV6-5|NA|TRBD2|TRBJ2-7
TGTGCCAGCAGTCGACAGGCGGGGGGCTACGAGCAGTACTTC
CASSRQAGGYEQYF
>TRBV19|NA|TRBD1|TRBJ1-5
TGTGCCAGTACCGGGACCCGAGGGGGCTTTAGCAATCAGCCCCAGCATTTT
CASTGTRGGFSNQPQHF
>TRBV11-3|NA|NA|TRBJ1-1
TGTGCCAGCAGTTTTAATTCGGGTGAAGCTTTCTTT
CASSFNSGEAFF
>TRBV25-1|NA|TRBD1|TRBJ1-2
TGTGCCAGCAGTGCTCTGACAGGGAAAAACTATGGCTACACCTTC
CASSALTGKNYGYTF
>TRBV7-8|NA|NA|TRBJ1-1
TGTGCCAGCAGCTTAGGACCACAGGGTTTTGAAGCTTTCTTT
CASSLGPQGFEAFF
>TRBV6-5|NA|TRBD2|TRBJ2-1
TGTGCCAGCAGTTACGAAGGCGGGAGGAGCTACAATGAGCAGTTCTTC
CASSYEGGRSYNEQFF
>TRBV30|once|TRBD1|TRBJ1-2
TGTGCCTGGAGTAACGGCAGGGGGCGCGAAGGCTACACCTTC
CAWSNGRGREGYTF
>TRBV7-9|NA|NA|TRBJ1-1
TGTGCCAGCAGACCGAACGGTGGGGGGACTGAAGCTTTCTTT
CASRPNGGGTEAFF
>TRBV7-2|NA|TRBD1|TRBJ1-2
TGTGCCAGCAGCCCGGGAATAGTGACAGGGGAAGGCTACACCTTC
CASSPGIVTGEGYTF
>TRBV28|once|NA|TRBJ1-2
TGTGCCAGCAGTTTGGCGGGATATGGCTACACCTTC
CASSLAGYGYTF
>TRBV7-3|NA|NA|TRBJ2-2
TGTGCCAGCAGCTTAACATGGGAGACCGGGGAGCTGTTTTTT
CASSLTWETGELFF
>TRBV10-3|few|NA|TRBJ1-5
TGTGCCATCAGTGAGTCTTTTTTGTGGGCCGAAAGCAATCAGCCCCAGCATTTT
CAISESFLWAESNQPQHF
>TRBV28|NA|NA|TRBJ1-6
TGTGCCAGCAGCACCGGGACATCTTCTAATTCACCCCTCCACTTT
CASSTGTSSNSPLHF
>TRBV19|NA|NA|TRBJ2-2
TGTGCCAGTAGTTTGCCGGCGAACACCGGGGAGCTGTTTTTT
CASSLPANTGELFF
>TRBV27|NA|NA|TRBJ1-1
TGTGCCAGCAGAACCGGGGTACAGAGAACTGAAGCTTTCTTT
CASRTGVQRTEAFF
>TRBV7-9|NA|TRBD1|TRBJ1-2
TGTGCCAGCAGCTCCGGCCGGACAGGGGACTATGGCTACACCTTC
CASSSGRTGDYGYTF
>TRBV4-2|NA|NA|TRBJ1-4
TGTGCCAGCAGCCAAGGACAGACAAATGAAAAACTGTTTTTT
CASSQGQTNEKLFF
>TRBV6-6|NA|NA|TRBJ1-1
TGTGCCAGCAGCCCCGAGGGCGTCACTGAAGCTTTCTTT
CASSPEGVTEAFF
>TRBV29-1|NA|NA|TRBJ1-1
TGCAGCGTTCCGGGTGGGACTGAAGCTTTCTTT
CSVPGGTEAFF
>TRBV29-1|NA|TRBD2|TRBJ2-3
TGCAGCGTTTGGGGACTAGCGGGAGGAGCAGATACGCAGTATTTT
CSVWGLAGGADTQYF
>TRBV12-3/TRBV12-4|NA|TRBD1|TRBJ1-1
TGTGCCACGGGACAGTTCATGAACACTGAAGCTTTCTTT
CATGQFMNTEAFF
>TRBV5-1|NA|NA|TRBJ2-1
TGCGCCAGCAGCCCTGACAACTACAATGAGCAGTTCTTC
CASSPDNYNEQFF
>TRBV18|NA|NA|TRBJ2-7
TGTGCCAGCTCACCACTCCCGGGAACTAGCTCCTACGAGCAGTACTTC
CASSPLPGTSSYEQYF
>TRBV7-8|NA|TRBD2|TRBJ2-1
TGTGCCAGCAGCTTCTCTAGCGGGAGATACAATGAGCAGTTCTTC
CASSFSSGRYNEQFF
>TRBV9|NA|TRBD1|TRBJ1-2
TGTGCCAGCAGCGAACAAACAGGGGGCTCTTATGGCTACACCTTC
CASSEQTGGSYGYTF
>TRBV5-5|NA|NA|TRBJ1-5
TGTGCCAGCAGCTTGGAAAGCAGCACCACACAGGGGCCCCAGCATTTT
CASSLESSTTQGPQHF
>TRBV6-5|few|NA|TRBJ1-5
TGTGCCAGCTCGATCTCGGGCAATCAGCCCCAGCATTTT
CASSISGNQPQHF
>TRBV7-3|NA|NA|TRBJ2-2
TGTGCCAGCAGCTCCGGGACTTCCAACACCGGGGAGCTGTTTTTT
CASSSGTSNTGELFF
>TRBV28|once|NA|TRBJ1-2
TGTGCCAGCAGCCTAACGACAGGAGCTAACTATGGCTACACCTTC
CASSLTTGANYGYTF
>TRBV28|NA|NA|TRBJ2-5
TGTGCCAGCGCAGGGGAAGGACGGGAGACCCAGTACTTC
CASAGEGRETQYF
>TRBV30|NA|NA|TRBJ1-1
TGTGCCTGCAGACTTAAGACAGGACGGAACACTGAAGCTTTCTTT
CACRLKTGRNTEAFF
>TRBV28|NA|NA|TRBJ2-1
TGTGCCAGCAGTCCGTTAGCAGAGGGCTACAATGAGCAGTTCTTC
CASSPLAEGYNEQFF
>TRBV18|once|NA|TRBJ2-2
TGTGCCAGCTCACCAGGGACCGGGAGAACCGGGGAGCTGTTTTTT
CASSPGTGRTGELFF
>TRBV5-8|NA|NA|TRBJ1-2
TGTGTCACTCGCGGGGGAGGCTATGGCTACACCTTC
CVTRGGGYGYTF
>TRBV27|NA|NA|TRBJ2-7
TGTGCCAGCAGTCTTGACAGCGCTCTCTACGAGCAGTACTTC
CASSLDSALYEQYF
>TRBV7-9|NA|NA|TRBJ1-3
TGTGCCAGCAGCTCAGTCTTCTCTGGAAACACCATATATTTT
CASSSVFSGNTIYF
>TRBV28|once|TRBD1|TRBJ1-3
TGTGCCAGCAGTTTACTGGACAGGGTTCGAAACACCATATATTTT
CASSLLDRVRNTIYF
>TRBV18|NA|NA|TRBJ1-3
TGTGCCAGCTCATTCACAGGGCCCCCTGGAAACACCATATATTTT
CASSFTGPPGNTIYF
>TRBV6-5|NA|TRBD1|TRBJ1-6
TGTGCCAGCGGGTCCGGGACAGGGGGGAATTCACCCCTCCACTTT
CASGSGTGGNSPLHF
>TRBV28|NA|NA|TRBJ2-1
TGTGCCAGCAGTGCCAGCTCCTACAATGAGCAGTTCTTC
CASSASSYNEQFF
>TRBV6-1|NA|TRBD2|TRBJ2-5
TGTGCCAGCAGTGATAGTAGCGGGAGGGGTACCCAGTACTTC
CASSDSSGRGTQYF
>TRBV7-3|NA|TRBD1|TRBJ1-1
TGTGCCAGCAGCGCCCCGGGACAGGGACGAGCTTTCTTT
CASSAPGQGRAFF
>TRBV6-5|NA|NA|TRBJ1-6
TGTGCCAGCAGAAGGACAGCTGGGTCACCCCTCCACTTT
CASRRTAGSPLHF
>TRBV2|NA|TRBD2|TRBJ2-1
TGTGCCAGCCGCCACGAGCGGGATATTCCTGAGCAGTTCTTC
CASRHERDIPEQFF
>TRBV7-8|NA|NA|TRBJ1-1
TGTGCCAGCAGTCCCCCTGCTGAAGGAGGATGGGGGGGCACTGAAGCTTTCTTT
CASSPPAEGGWGGTEAFF
>TRBV6-5|NA|TRBD1|TRBJ1-5
TGTGCCAGCAGTCGCTCAGGGACAGGGGGGGATCCCCAGCATTTT
CASSRSGTGGDPQHF
>TRBV7-9|NA|TRBD1|TRBJ2-5
TGTGCCAGCAGCCAAGTCCGGACAGGGGGCGGGGAGACCCAGTACTTC
CASSQVRTGGGETQYF
>TRBV5-1|once|NA|TRBJ1-1
TGCGCCAGCAGCTTGGATCCGGGTAAAGCTGAAGCTTTCTTT
CASSLDPGKAEAFF
>TRBV27|NA|TRBD1|TRBJ1-6
TGTGCCAGCAGCCCAGGGACAGGGGGCCGACCCCTCCACTTT
CASSPGTGGRPLHF
>TRBV6-5|once|TRBD1|TRBJ1-2
TGTGCCAGCAGTCTCCGGGACAGGGATGGCTACACCTTC
CASSLRDRDGYTF
>TRBV5-4|NA|NA|TRBJ2-6
TGTGCCAGCGGTGAGTTCGGTGGGGCCAACGTCCTGACTTTC
CASGEFGGANVLTF